One sample yielded the 10 T cell receptor beta chains listed below, sequenced in a study of technical replicates of blood from a few donors. TCRdb's copy holds only in-frame clones and misses some; the assay was immunoSEQ multiplex PCR. There are about 70,000 clones in the sample; roughly 97% occur only once, and roughly 0.21% lies in the top ten. Sequenced: T cells isolated from PBMCs. The receptors stem from a human donor in good health.

The rearrangement joins TRBV5-1 to TRBJ2-5; 13 nucleotides agree with TRBD2. Looked up from germline, CDR1 is SGHRS and CDR2 is YFSETQ. The CDR3 consists of 15 residues. The junction had 4 bases not matched to a gene; V was cut back by 4 bases and J by 4 bases. CDR3 coding DNA: TGCGCCAGCAGCCCGGGACTAGCGGGAACAGAGACCCAGTACTTC. Protein sequence: CASSPGLAGTETQYF.

CDR3 nucleotide sequence: TGTGCCAGCAGCTTGATCTCAGGATACGTGAACACTGAAGCTTTCTTT. It encodes CASSLISGYVNTEAFF. This chain joins TRBV7-8 and TRBJ1-1; D ambiguous. Trimming shortened V by 3 bases and J by 0 bases, and 14 bases separated the two germline ends. The CDR3 totals 16 residues. Looked up from germline, CDR1 is SGHVS and CDR2 is FQNEAQ.

This sequence joins TRBV28 and TRBJ1-2, with D possibly matching TRBD1 (6 bases). V lost 6 bases and J lost 2, with 7 bases in between. The CDR3 totals 12 residues. Germline V lookup: CDR1 MDHEN, CDR2 SYDVKM. CDR3 protein: CASRDRNYGYTF. The CDR3 DNA reads TGTGCCAGCAGGGACAGAAACTATGGCTACACCTTC.

This chain connects TRBV7-9 to TRBJ2-1; 10 nucleotides align to TRBD2. Trimming removed 3 bases from V and 13 bases from J; junction bases left unmatched: 9. Germline V gives CDR1 SEHNR, CDR2 FQNEAQ (reference sequence). CDR3 length: 14 residues. Here the CDR3 reads CASSFTSGNPKQFF. Here the CDR3 DNA reads TGTGCCAGCAGCTTTACTAGCGGGAACCCTAAACAGTTCTTC.

Only one count was recorded for this clone. As DNA, the CDR3 is TGCGCCAGCAGCTTGGGGGCTCCCGGGACAGGGAATGAAAAACTGTTTTTT. It yields the protein CASSLGAPGTGNEKLFF. The J gene is TRBJ1-4, the V gene TRBV5-1; TRBD1 matches at 9 bases. This CDR3 is 17 amino acids long. Germline V gene lookup returns CDR1 SGHRS and CDR2 YFSETQ. The J segment lost 5 bases and the V segment lost 0 bases, leaving 8 bases of the junction unmatched.

The J gene is TRBJ2-7, the V gene TRBV5-1, with TRBD2 matching over 8 bases. In germline, CDR1 is SGHRS, CDR2 YFSETQ. This CDR3 is 15 amino acids long. After removal of 4 bases from V and 5 bases from J, the junction contained 11 bases not matched to a gene. The CDR3 loop reads CASSQNPGGPNEQYF. As DNA, the CDR3 is TGCGCCAGCAGCCAGAACCCGGGAGGGCCCAACGAGCAGTACTTC.

The chain couples TRBV28 to TRBJ1-1; possibly TRBD1 for D (5 bases). CDR3 length: 10 residues. Germline V gene sequence: CDR1 MDHEN, CDR2 SYDVKM. V was trimmed by 5 bases and J by 8 bases, leaving 6 bases between them. CDR3 bases: TGTGCCAGCAGTCAGGGCGAAGCTTTCTTT. It specifies CASSQGEAFF.

The chain is built from TRBV5-4 and TRBJ1-1, with D unclear. This CDR3 has 14 residues. Germline CDR1 reads SGHNT; CDR2 reads YYREEE (reference sequence). Trimming pared 4 bases from V and 5 bases from J, leaving 15 bases between. The CDR3 region has the DNA TGTGCCAGCAGCCATCTGACCCCGGGGACTGAAGCTTTCTTT. Translation: CASSHLTPGTEAFF.

CDR3 coding DNA: TGTGCCAGCAGCCAAATGTTGGGACTAGCGGGGGACATAGATACAGATACGCAGTATTTT. This encodes CASSQMLGLAGDIDTDTQYF. This rearrangement joins TRBV4-2 to TRBJ2-3, with TRBD2 matching 14 bases. Germline trimming cut 2 bases from V and 3 bases from J; bases unmatched to any gene: 13. Germline V CDR1 and CDR2: LGHNA, YNFKEQ. CDR3 length: 20 residues.

The chain couples TRBV18 to TRBJ2-5, with D possibly matching TRBD1 (6 bases). The germline V and J ends were trimmed by 6 bases and 2 bases, with 13 bases remaining between them. This CDR3 spans 14 amino acids. Germline lookup yields CDR1 KGHSH and CDR2 LQKENI. CDR3 coding DNA: TGTGCCAGCTCCCAGACCCAGGGGCAAGAGACCCAGTACTTC. It encodes CASSQTQGQETQYF.